Listed here are 22 T cell receptor beta chains from one sample, sequenced in a study of tumor-infiltrating lymphocytes in oesophageal squamous cell carcinoma (dated by TCRdb to 2016 to 2017). Libraries were built with PCR. The sample was run on an Illumina HiSeq 2000. TCRdb applied fastp at Q25 and MiXCR to the public reads, then kept only in-frame beta chains. Identical CDR3 protein sequences are pooled into one entry, listed with their most common genes and DNA. This sample is represented by some 15,000 distinct CDR3 sequences; about 40% of them were singletons. About two fifths of the sample goes to the ten largest clones. Specimen: blood. The receptors come from a female donor with esophageal squamous cell carcinoma.

The chain combines TRBV12-3 or TRBV12-4 with TRBJ2-2; the D is unclear. The V end lost 6 bases, the J end lost 5 bases, and 10 bases lay between the germline ends. The CDR3 runs 13 residues. Here the CDR3 DNA reads TGTGCCAGCAGCCGTTCGTTGACCGGGGAGCTGTTTTTT. It codes for CASSRSLTGELFF.

This sequence joins TRBV6-1 and TRBJ2-3; 8 bases line up with TRBD2. Germline lookup yields CDR1 MNHNS and CDR2 SASEGT. The junction had 13 bases not matched to a gene; V was cut back by 6 bases and J by 5 bases. The length of the CDR3 is 16 residues. The CDR3 DNA follows: TGTGCCAGCAGCCCGCTTGGAGTAGCGGGAAAAGATACGCAGTATTTT. Protein: CASSPLGVAGKDTQYF.

This clonotype came up many times. This chain uses TRBV10-1 with TRBJ1-6, with D possibly matching TRBD1 (5 bases). V shed 8 bases and J shed 0 bases, with 11 bases lying between them. Germline V gives CDR1 WNHNN, CDR2 SYGVQD (reference sequence). The CDR3 is made up of 15 amino acids. For the CDR3, the DNA is TGCGCCAGCGGGGCCCGAAGCTCCTATAATTCACCCCTCCACTTT. It encodes CASGARSSYNSPLHF.

This chain joins TRBV6-8 and TRBJ2-7; tentative D call: TRBD2 (6 bases). The DNA end lines up better with TRBJ2-5; the J call may be wrong. Germline assignment: CDR1 MNHGY and CDR2 SAAAGT. The CDR3 length is 16 residues. The CDR3: CASSLLTLAGQETQYF. The CDR3 DNA sequence: TGTGCCAGCAGCCTGCTGACTTTGGCGGGACAAGAGACCCAGTACTTC.

A few counts support this clonotype. The genes are TRBV11-2 and TRBJ2-3; D might be TRBD2 (6 bases). CDR3 length: 14 residues. The V gene's germline CDR1 is SGHAT and CDR2 FQNNGV. V lost 4 bases and J lost 4, with 12 bases in between. CDR3 in DNA: TGTGCCAGCAGCTCGCGTCCGGGGGCAGATACGCAGTATTTT. Encoded protein: CASSSRPGADTQYF.

This clonotype appeared once. The J gene is TRBJ2-3, the V gene TRBV6-1; 10 bases fit TRBD2. Per germline, CDR1 MNHNS and CDR2 SASEGT. With 0 bases clipped from V and 0 bases from J, the junction kept 9 bases outside the gene matches. The CDR3 is 19 amino acids. The CDR3 reads CASSEARLAGATSTDTQYF. In nucleotides, the CDR3 is TGTGCCAGCAGTGAAGCTCGGCTAGCGGGAGCCACTAGCACAGATACGCAGTATTTT.

Points on this clonotype: Germline and junction disagree at one end, which may indicate a read error. The rearrangement joins TRBV11-3 to TRBJ2-5; D possibly uses TRBD1 or TRBD2 (5 bases each). The CDR3 spans 14 residues. Germline lookup yields CDR1 SGHNT and CDR2 YENEEA. The CDR3 region has the DNA TGTGCCAGCAGCTTAGTTGACGGGGCCGAGACGCAGTACTTC. This encodes CASSLVDGAETQYF.

The chain links TRBV5-6 to TRBJ2-1, with 7 nucleotides matching TRBD1. The DNA matches TRBJ2-5 better at its end, which makes the J call doubtful. This CDR3 comprises 13 residues. From germline, CDR1 is SGHDT and CDR2 YYEEEE. The CDR3 loop reads CASSYGTEETQYF. CDR3 DNA sequence: TGTGCCAGCAGCTACGGGACAGAGGAGACCCAGTACTTC.

By sample share, this clonotype is medium-sized. This chain uses TRBV28 with TRBJ2-1, with 7 bases aligning to TRBD2. Germline CDR1 and CDR2: MDHEN and SYDVKM. J lost 6 bases, V lost 6 bases, and 8 bases had no gene match. The CDR3 length is 14 residues. The CDR3 spells CASREASGVNEQFF. As DNA, the CDR3 is TGTGCCAGCAGGGAGGCTAGCGGAGTCAATGAGCAGTTCTTC.

Concerning this clonotype: One junction end does not reproduce the germline sequence, and a read error may be involved. The chain is built from TRBV7-3 and TRBJ2-1; 7 bases are a match to TRBD2. The CDR3 extends over 16 amino acids. Germline V gives CDR1 SGHTA, CDR2 FQGTGA. CDR3 nucleotide sequence: TGTGCCAGCAGCTTAGCCGGTGGAGGAGGGAGGGAGACCCAGTACTTT. Residues: CASSLAGGGGRETQYF.

This clonotype was detected many times. This sequence joins TRBV5-1 and TRBJ1-3; D is unclear. The CDR3 loop spans 14 amino acids. The germline V gene encodes CDR1 SGHRS and CDR2 YFSETQ. Trimming took 2 bases from V and 5 from J, leaving 11 bases between them. The CDR3 region has the DNA TGCGCCAGCAGCTTCATCCGGGAAAGAAACACCATATATTTT. It specifies CASSFIRERNTIYF.

Concerning this clonotype itself: This CDR3 is missing its conserved last phenylalanine or tryptophan, likely due to a read error. It is unclear where the CDR3 begins or ends on the DNA, so no DNA is shown, and the CDR3 is as TCRdb lists it. The CDR3 sequence: CASSRQGEEGYTFGS. The chain employs TRBV11-2 and TRBJ2-7; TRBD1, as called in the table, went unchecked against the DNA. The germline V gene encodes CDR1 SGHAT and CDR2 FQNNGV. 15 amino acids form the CDR3, both terminal residues included.

V usage is TRBV7-3 and J usage is TRBJ2-4; a possible D gene is TRBD2 (5 bases). The DNA end favors TRBJ2-1, so the J call may be wrong. CDR3 length equals 14 residues. Germline V gene lookup returns CDR1 SGHTA and CDR2 FQGTGA. In DNA, the CDR3 is TGTGCCAGCAGCCCCGGACTTGGTTACAATGAGCAGTTCTTC. It specifies CASSPGLGYNEQFF.

The chain employs TRBV7-6 and TRBJ2-3; no definite D call. Germline V lookup: CDR1 SGHVS, CDR2 FNYEAQ. Trimming shortened V by 8 bases and J by 0 bases, and 12 bases separated the two germline ends. CDR3 length: 14 residues. In nucleotides, the CDR3 is TGTGCCAGCGCTGTTTCAAGGAGCACAGATACGCAGTATTTT. It encodes CASAVSRSTDTQYF.

This clonotype is labeled medium-sized (0.01 to 0.1%). The chain joins TRBV7-8 to TRBJ2-5; TRBD1 is a possible D gene (6 bases). V was trimmed by 5 bases and J by 2 bases, leaving 15 bases between them. This CDR3 contains 15 residues. The germline V gene encodes CDR1 SGHVS and CDR2 FQNEAQ. Here the CDR3 DNA reads TGTGCCAGCAGCCCGCGGCTTAGGGGGCAAGAGACCCAGTACTTC. Translating it yields CASSPRLRGQETQYF. Complete variable domain (other parts from reference TRBV7-8 and TRBJ2-5): GAGVSQSPRYKVAKRGQDVALRCDPISGHVSLFWYQQALGQGPEFLTYFQNEAQLDKSGLPSDRFFAERPEGSVSTLKIQRTQQEDSAVYLCASSPRLRGQETQYFGPGTRLLVL.

The chain is built from TRBV7-6 and TRBJ1-1; no reliable D call. The germline V gene has CDR1 SGHVS and CDR2 FNYEAQ. CDR3 length: 11 amino acids. V was cut by 1 base and J by 5 bases, with 2 bases left in between. For the CDR3, the DNA is TGTGCCAGCAGCTTAGAGACTGAAGCTTTCTTT. It codes for CASSLETEAFF.

This rearrangement joins TRBV20-1 to TRBJ2-3; TRBD1 matches at 7 bases. This CDR3 has 15 residues. CDR1 and CDR2 from the germline V gene are DFQATT and SNEGSKA (reference sequence). DNA for the CDR3: TGCAGCGGGCCCGACAGGGTTGGAACCACAGATACGCAGTATTTT. Translation: CSGPDRVGTTDTQYF.

This clonotype was detected ten times or more. The V call is TRBV3-1, the J call TRBJ1-1, with D unclear. The CDR3 is made up of 12 amino acids. Germline CDR1 reads LGHDT; CDR2 reads YNNKEL (reference sequence). Trimming stripped 5 bases from V and 4 bases from J, with 8 bases between. The DNA for the CDR3 is TGTGCCAGCAGCTTAACGGGCACTGAAGCTTTCTTT. Its protein product is CASSLTGTEAFF.

The chain links TRBV7-2 to TRBJ2-3, with D possibly being TRBD1 (6 bases). With the DNA end fitting TRBJ2-1 better, the J assignment may be wrong. The CDR3 runs 14 residues. The V gene's germline CDR1 is SGHTA and CDR2 FQGNSA. The CDR3 loop is CASSSDSDTYEQFF. CDR3 sequence (DNA): TGTGCCAGCAGCTCGGACAGCGACACCTACGAGCAGTTCTTC.

To note about this clonotype: It is unclear where the CDR3 begins or ends on the DNA, so no DNA is shown, and the CDR3 is as TCRdb lists it. J is TRBJ2-6 and V is TRBV12-3 or TRBV12-4; the table's D call of TRBD2 was not tested on the DNA. From its first to its last residue, the CDR3 has 22 amino acids. CDR3 sequence reads: CASSLESLIRTSGRSLRAVLRF.

This clonotype was found once. This chain uses TRBV12-3 or TRBV12-4 with TRBJ2-7, with 7 bases that match TRBD1. The closer fit of TRBJ1-5 to the DNA end suggests the J call may be wrong. This CDR3 is built from 15 residues. The CDR3 region has the DNA TGTGCCAGCAGTCCAGGGGGACCTCGGAATCAGCCCCAGCATTTT. Its protein is CASSPGGPRNQPQHF.

In its sample, this clonotype was seen many times. With a much larger clone just one base away, this may be a read error. The V call is TRBV7-8, the J call TRBJ2-3, with 7 positions matching TRBD1. The germline V gene encodes CDR1 SGHVS and CDR2 FQNEAQ. Germline trimming cut 6 bases from V and 14 bases from J; bases unmatched to any gene: 14. This CDR3 is 13 amino acids long. The CDR3 sequence is CASRVTGAGELYF. CDR3 coding DNA: TGTGCCAGCAGAGTTACAGGGGCCGGGGAGCTGTATTTT.